This TCR beta chain was observed in a study of blood T cell repertoires in COVID-19 (dated by TCRdb to the early 2020s). About the investigation overall: Collaborator samples came from the United States, Italy and Spain and covered acute and convalescent phases of COVID-19. Deeply sampled blood TCRbeta repertoires from subjects exposed to, actively infected with, or recovered from COVID-19 were included in the dataset. The samples were drawn from the first 160 participants of the ongoing ImmuneRACE study and from about 1,200 subjects provided by 6 global collaborators. A de-identified subject ID, COVID-19 status, age in years and sex were almost always included in the sample metadata. HLA class I and class II types, where available, came from metadata supplied by the sample provider rather than from assay-based typing. The prospective study material was composed of cDNA or gDNA derived from T cells, B-cell-depleted T cells, or PBMCs. The repertoires were made available in a free public database intended to serve as a resource for research on the immune response to SARS-CoV-2. The paper as a whole reports these results and caveats: The quantity of clinical and demographic metadata differed by source and by participant and was supplied without curation.

V lost 5 bases and J lost 3 bases; the stretch between them is 21 bases long. The CDR3 numbers 17 residues from cysteine through phenylalanine. Of all the DNA, just the CDR3 is kept, 51 bases in frame from base 1. Sequences SEHNR (CDR1) and FQNEAQ (CDR2) are obtained from the germline V gene (reference sequence). TCRbeta CDR3 regions were amplified from genomic DNA using the immunoSEQ Assay, a bias-controlled multiplex PCR. In the source study's methods: The number of nucleated cells in each sample was estimated from the amplification of reference gene primers within the assay. To quantify the absolute abundance of each unique TCRbeta CDR3 rearrangement, sequence reads were collapsed and filtered. For each sample, productive Simpson clonality was calculated as the square root of Simpson's diversity index over productive rearrangements. TCRdb took this table from immuneACCESS and kept in-frame rearrangements with V and J called. Such tables lack part of the clones; where checked against another copy, unresolved V genes explain under half of the gap, and the rest is unexplained. V and J calls and clone size are those listed in that table; D and trimming were worked out from the DNA. This sample has around 150,000 clones in its table, and 85% of those were observed once. About 3% of the sample is held by the ten biggest clonotypes.

Whole blood was collected in K2EDTA tubes by collaborating institutions according to the institutions' own protocols. Collaborator samples were shipped for TCRbeta analysis as frozen whole blood, isolated PBMCs, or DNA extracted from either sample type. As for this clone: Its target antigen remains unknown. No base quality information exists; no much larger clone differs at one position.

Input material: peripheral blood. The source is a human donor with acute or convalescent COVID-19. The donor label of this sample is uncertain. The chain links TRBV7-9 with TRBJ2-3, and possibly TRBD2, on 6 matching bases. The nucleotides are TGTGCCAGCAGCCCTTCTAGCGAGGGAACTTTGACAGATACGCAGTATTTT. Its product reads: CASSPSSEGTLTDTQYF.